This T cell receptor beta chain was sequenced in a study of cytomegalovirus exposure and HLA in healthy donors. Overall study results and limits: Researchers had no immune exposure information except CMV serostatus available.

Comments on this clone: Its antigen is still unknown.

The PCR ran on 60 Vbeta and 13 Jbeta primers. Sequencing used immunoSEQ multiplex PCR; TCRdb keeps in-frame clones, though not all of them. The sample lists 100,000 to 150,000 clones, roughly four fifths seen once, with around 4.2% in the top ten. This CDR3 is built from 17 residues. The V segment lost 6 bases and the J segment 0 bases; nucleotides outside the gene matches: 13. From germline, CDR1 is KGHSH and CDR2 LQKENI. The TCR comes from a woman aged 45-60 years in good health and CMV-seropositive. V gene TRBV18 combines with J gene TRBJ2-7; 8 bases map to TRBD1. The source material was PBMCs. The CDR3 spells CASSPPLGQDDSYEQYF. The CDR3 DNA follows: TGTGCCAGCTCCCCTCCCCTGGGACAGGATGACTCCTACGAGCAGTACTTC.